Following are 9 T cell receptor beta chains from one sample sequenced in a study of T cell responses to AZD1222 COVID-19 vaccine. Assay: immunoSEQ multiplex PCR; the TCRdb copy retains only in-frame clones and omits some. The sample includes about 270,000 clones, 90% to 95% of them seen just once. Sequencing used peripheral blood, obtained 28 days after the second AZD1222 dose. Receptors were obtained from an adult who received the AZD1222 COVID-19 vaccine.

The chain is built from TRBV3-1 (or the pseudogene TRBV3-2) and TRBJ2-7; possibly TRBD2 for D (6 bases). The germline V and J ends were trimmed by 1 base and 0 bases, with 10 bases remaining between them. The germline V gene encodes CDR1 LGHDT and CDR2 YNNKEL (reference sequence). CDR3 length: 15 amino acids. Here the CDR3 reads CASSQAGESSYEQYF. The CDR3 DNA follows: TGTGCCAGCAGCCAAGCGGGAGAATCCTCCTACGAGCAGTACTTC.

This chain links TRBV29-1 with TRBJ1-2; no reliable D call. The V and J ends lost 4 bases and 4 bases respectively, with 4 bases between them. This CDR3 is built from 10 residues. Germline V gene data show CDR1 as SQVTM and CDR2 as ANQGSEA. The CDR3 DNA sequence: TGCAGCGTTGGGGGCTATGGCTACACCTTC. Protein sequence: CSVGGYGYTF.

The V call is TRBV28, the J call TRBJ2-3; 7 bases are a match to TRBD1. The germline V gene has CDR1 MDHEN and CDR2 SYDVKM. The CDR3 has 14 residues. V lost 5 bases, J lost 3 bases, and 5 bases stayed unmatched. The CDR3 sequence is CASSTRQGTDTQYF. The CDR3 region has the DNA TGTGCCAGCAGTACCCGACAGGGTACAGATACGCAGTATTTT.

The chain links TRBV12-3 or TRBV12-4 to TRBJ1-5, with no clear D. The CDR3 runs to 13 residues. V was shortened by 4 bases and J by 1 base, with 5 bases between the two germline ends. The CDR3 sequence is CASSSTSNQPQHF. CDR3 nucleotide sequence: TGTGCCAGCAGTTCCACAAGCAATCAGCCCCAGCATTTT.

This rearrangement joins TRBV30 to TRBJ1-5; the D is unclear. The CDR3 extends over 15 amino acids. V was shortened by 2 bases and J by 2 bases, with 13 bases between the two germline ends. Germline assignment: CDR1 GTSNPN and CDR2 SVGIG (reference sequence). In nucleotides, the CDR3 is TGTGCCTGGAGTCTGCCGGGATCGGGCAATCAGCCCCAGCATTTT. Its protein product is CAWSLPGSGNQPQHF.

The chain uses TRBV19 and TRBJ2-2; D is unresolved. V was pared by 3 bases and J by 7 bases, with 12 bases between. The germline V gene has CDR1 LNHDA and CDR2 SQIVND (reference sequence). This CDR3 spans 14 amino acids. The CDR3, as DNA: TGTGCCAGTAGTATGGGGAACAGTCGCGGGGAGCTGTTTTTT. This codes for CASSMGNSRGELFF.

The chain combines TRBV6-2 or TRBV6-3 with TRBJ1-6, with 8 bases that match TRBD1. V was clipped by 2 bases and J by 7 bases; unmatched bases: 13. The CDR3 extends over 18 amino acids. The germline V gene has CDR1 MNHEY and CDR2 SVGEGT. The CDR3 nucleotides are TGTGCCAGCAGTTACGCGCACGGACAGGGAAGGTCGAATTCACCCCTCCACTTT. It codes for CASSYAHGQGRSNSPLHF.

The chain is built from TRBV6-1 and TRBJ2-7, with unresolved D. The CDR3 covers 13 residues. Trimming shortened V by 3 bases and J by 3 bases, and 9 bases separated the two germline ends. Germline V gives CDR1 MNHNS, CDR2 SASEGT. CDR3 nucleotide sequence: TGTGCCAGCAGTGAGCTAGGGAACTACGAGCAGTACTTC. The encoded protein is CASSELGNYEQYF.

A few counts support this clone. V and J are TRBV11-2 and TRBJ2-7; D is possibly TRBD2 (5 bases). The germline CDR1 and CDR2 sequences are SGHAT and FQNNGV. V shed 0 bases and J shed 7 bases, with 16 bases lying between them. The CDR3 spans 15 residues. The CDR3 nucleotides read TGTGCCAGCAGCTTAGAACCCGGGCTAACGGGGGAGCAGTACTTC. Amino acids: CASSLEPGLTGEQYF.